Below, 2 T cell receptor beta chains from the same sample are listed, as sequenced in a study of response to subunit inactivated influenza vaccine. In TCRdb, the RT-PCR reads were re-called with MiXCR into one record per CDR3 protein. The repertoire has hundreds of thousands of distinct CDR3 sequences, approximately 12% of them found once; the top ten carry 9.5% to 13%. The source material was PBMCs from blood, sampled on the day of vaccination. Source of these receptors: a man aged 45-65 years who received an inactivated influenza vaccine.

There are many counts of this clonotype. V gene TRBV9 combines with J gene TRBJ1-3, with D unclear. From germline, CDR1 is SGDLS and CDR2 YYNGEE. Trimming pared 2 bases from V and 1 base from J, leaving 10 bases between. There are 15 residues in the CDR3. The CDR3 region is CASSVGVSSGNTIYF. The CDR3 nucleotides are TGTGCCAGCAGCGTTGGAGTGTCATCTGGAAACACCATATATTTT.

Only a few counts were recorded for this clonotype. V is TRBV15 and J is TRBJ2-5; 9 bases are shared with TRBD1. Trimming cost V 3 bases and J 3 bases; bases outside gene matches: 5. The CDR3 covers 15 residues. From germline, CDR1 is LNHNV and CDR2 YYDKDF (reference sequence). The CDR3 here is CATSRLQGAKETQYF. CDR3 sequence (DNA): TGTGCCACCAGCAGGCTACAGGGGGCCAAAGAGACCCAGTACTTC.